The TCR beta chain under discussion was sequenced for a study of PD-1 blockade in mismatch repair-deficient tumors. Study-wide context: Enrolled about 2013-2017, patients had progressing, pretreated mismatch repair-deficient cancers of 12 to 13 types.

With regard to this clone: The antigen remains unidentified.

Whole-study findings and limits: Tumor-resident clones, often absent from pretreatment blood, expanded after pembrolizumab and then contracted.

The table came from immunoSEQ multiplex PCR; TCRdb's copy has only in-frame clones and leaves some out. The data contain around 100,000 clones, approximately 80% of them singletons. CDR1 MNHEY and CDR2 SVGAGI come from the germline V gene. V lost 8 bases and J lost 7, with 21 bases in between. The CDR3 contains 15 residues. Every patient had mismatch repair deficiency by PCR or immunohistochemistry. The TCR-sequenced patients were a few responders to pembrolizumab. This TCR came from an adult with mismatch repair-deficient cancer. The chain employs TRBV6-5 and TRBJ2-1; the D gene could be TRBD1 or TRBD2 (5 bases each). Material: peripheral blood, obtained roughly eight months after starting pembrolizumab. CDR3 amino acids: CASGKGRTGENEQFF. DNA of the CDR3: TGTGCCAGCGGCAAGGGACGAACTGGTGAAAATGAGCAGTTCTTC.